This TCR beta chain was found in a study of cytomegalovirus exposure and HLA in healthy donors. As to this clone: Its antigen is not identified.

The donors gave bone marrow, and they were healthy. With 4 bases removed from V and 5 bases from J, the gap between germline ends came to 8 bases. From germline, CDR1 is SQVTM and CDR2 ANQGSEA. CDR3 size: 11 residues. Findings and caveats of the study: Reports credit the classifier with highly specific, highly sensitive diagnosis of cytomegalovirus status. Some V segments could not be told apart, so they were left out, TRBV6-2 and TRBV6-3 among them. Available immune exposure information covered CMV serostatus only.

The PCR had 60 Vbeta and 13 Jbeta primers. Sequencing was performed with immunoSEQ multiplex PCR; in TCRdb, only in-frame clones are kept and a portion is missing. The table has about 120,000 clones, over 60% seen once; the top ten hold roughly 2%. The chain has TRBV29-1 and TRBJ1-2; D may be TRBD1 (5 bases). Sample: PBMCs. This clonotype was sampled from a man younger than 30 in good health and CMV-seronegative. CDR3 region: CSVGQPYGYTF. CDR3 coding DNA: TGCAGCGTTGGACAGCCTTATGGCTACACCTTC.